Following are 2 T cell receptor beta chains from one sample sequenced in a study of T cells of healthy individuals. Via MiXCR, TCRdb re-called the 5' RACE reads, giving one row per CDR3 protein. The sample contains tens of thousands of distinct CDR3 sequences, under 15% of which appear only once. The receptor set was obtained from a human donor in good health.

This clonotype was observed at least ten times. The chain is built from TRBV3-1 and TRBJ2-1; either TRBD1 or TRBD2 may fit D (5 bases each). CDR3 size: 15 residues. The V gene lost 0 bases and the J gene lost 10 bases, with 16 bases spanning the gap. Looked up from germline, CDR1 is LGHDT and CDR2 is YNNKEL (reference sequence). The CDR3 DNA follows: TGTGCCAGCAGCCAAGATTTGGGGGAAGGTGACGAGCAGTTCTTC. Amino acid sequence: CASSQDLGEGDEQFF.

This sequence joins TRBV2 and TRBJ1-5, with D perhaps TRBD1 (5 bases). Trimming took 5 bases from V and 0 from J, leaving 8 bases between them. Per the germline V gene, CDR1 is SNHLY and CDR2 is FYNNEI. CDR3 length: 14 amino acids. The CDR3 coding sequence is TGTGCCAGCAGTCGACAGTATAGCAATCAGCCCCAGCATTTT. The encoded protein is CASSRQYSNQPQHF.